This T cell receptor beta chain stems from a study of T-cell reconstitution after alpha-beta-depleted transplantation in children. General observations from the study: Reportedly, alpha-beta T cells present about two months post-transplant originated from several hundred expanded clones of graft origin. After one year, T-cell counts and TCRbeta diversity mostly came from new T cells. For some patients, TCRbeta diversity was high at day 60 because of recipient T cells and thymic progenitors that survived.

Germline CDR1 is SGHDT and CDR2 is YYEEEE. V lost 7 bases and J lost 0, with 20 bases in between. CDR3 length: 17 residues. With regard to this clonotype: As yet, its antigen is unknown.

The authors prepared the TCRbeta library with unique molecular identifiers. A single record per CDR3 protein comes from TCRdb applying MiXCR to the PCR reads. The data hold about 27,000 distinct CDR3 sequences, with roughly 19% observed a single time. The clonotype originates from a male patient between 2 and 10 years old who had a stem cell transplant for acute lymphoblastic leukemia, so the T cells may come from the graft donor. The input for sequencing was PBMCs, mostly from graft donor cells, taken 60 days after TCRalphabeta/CD19-depleted stem cell transplant. This chain connects TRBV5-6 to TRBJ2-1; D is unresolved. CDR3 sequence reads: CASQPLGLGLSYNEQFF. The CDR3 DNA follows: TGTGCCAGCCAACCACTGGGGTTGGGCCTCTCCTACAATGAGCAGTTCTTC. Complete variable domain (other parts from reference TRBV5-6 and TRBJ2-1): DAGVTQSPTHLIKTRGQQVTLRCSPKSGHDTVSWYQQALGQGPQFIFQYYEEEERQRGNFPDRFSGHQFPNYSSELNVNALLLGDSALYLCASQPLGLGLSYNEQFFGPGTRLTVL.